This T cell receptor beta chain emerged from a study of blood T cell repertoires in COVID-19. Authors' analysis steps: Reference gene primer amplification gave estimated nucleated cell counts. The data were produced by immunoSEQ multiplex PCR, yet TCRdb's version contains in-frame clones alone and is incomplete. That table is the source of V, J and clone size, and D and trimming were worked out from the DNA. Of roughly 100,000 clones in the sample, around 93% were seen once. This sequence originates from a human donor with active COVID-19. The donor label of this sample is uncertain. What was sequenced was peripheral blood.

DNA of the CDR3: TGTGCCAGCAGCTTAACCGGGGGGGACACTGAAGCTTTCTTT. Translated, it gives CASSLTGGDTEAFF. V gene TRBV7-3 combines with J gene TRBJ1-1, with TRBD1 as a possible D gene (5 bases). Germline V CDR1 and CDR2: SGHTA, FQGTGA. The V end was cut by 0 bases, the J end by 3 bases, with 8 bases between. The CDR3 spans 14 residues.